These T cell receptor beta chains were read from a single sample in a study of shared clonotypes between healthy human individuals. This table comes from immunoSEQ multiplex PCR, and its TCRdb copy is limited to in-frame clones, with some not included. This table has 2 million to 2.5 million clones, more than 90% appearing once. Sequenced sample: naive CD4+ T cells sorted from blood. The receptors here all came from a man aged 18 to 35 in good health. Both conserved end residues are part of each CDR3. A D gene is named only where the DNA matches it firmly. Expanded clones are given a class, and other clones once, few, many or no size at all.

v_gene	len	abundance	j_gene	d_gene	CDR3aa	CDR3nt
TRBV9	16	few	TRBJ1-5	-	CASSVGVGRVDQPQHF	TGTGCCAGCAGCGTAGGGGTGGGGCGGGTGGATCAGCCCCAGCATTTT
TRBV10-3	13	once	TRBJ1-2	TRBD1	CAISLGQDYGYTF	TGTGCCATCAGCCTTGGACAGGACTATGGCTACACCTTC
TRBV10-3	16	-	TRBJ2-1	-	CAISDSVGGLRNEQFF	TGTGCCATCAGTGATTCCGTGGGGGGGCTTCGTAATGAGCAGTTCTTC
TRBV11-2	15	-	TRBJ1-6	-	CASSQYRAGNSPLHF	TGTGCCAGCAGCCAATACAGGGCTGGTAATTCACCCCTCCACTTT
TRBV7-3	13	-	TRBJ1-6	-	CASSSDANSPLHF	TGTGCCAGCAGCTCGGACGCGAATTCACCCCTCCACTTT
TRBV19	9	-	TRBJ2-1	-	CRVDNEQFF	TGTAGGGTAGACAATGAGCAGTTCTTC
TRBV18	14	-	TRBJ2-3	-	CASSVRSSTDTQYF	TGTGCCAGCTCAGTCCGGTCTAGCACAGATACGCAGTATTTT
TRBV11-3	15	-	TRBJ1-1	TRBD1	CASSLTGAVNTEAFF	TGTGCCAGCAGCTTAACAGGGGCGGTGAACACTGAAGCTTTCTTT
TRBV7-2	12	-	TRBJ2-3	-	CASSPGTDTQYF	TGTGCCAGCAGCCCAGGCACAGATACGCAGTATTTT
TRBV4-2	13	once	TRBJ2-1	-	CASSQATANEQFF	TGTGCCAGCAGCCAAGCCACAGCCAATGAGCAGTTCTTC
TRBV2	18	-	TRBJ2-2	-	CASGPGFFLRSNTGELFF	TGTGCCAGCGGTCCAGGGTTTTTTTTGAGGTCGAACACCGGGGAGCTGTTTTTT
TRBV2	14	-	TRBJ1-1	-	CASSEASSTVEAFF	TGTGCCAGCAGTGAAGCTTCCTCGACAGTTGAAGCTTTCTTT
TRBV7-2	19	-	TRBJ2-1	TRBD2	CASSLVGVGLAGGINEQFF	TGTGCCAGCAGCTTAGTAGGAGTGGGACTAGCGGGAGGTATCAATGAGCAGTTCTTC
TRBV6-1	13	-	TRBJ2-4	-	CASRGTFRNIQYF	TGTGCCAGCAGGGGGACTTTTCGGAACATTCAGTACTTC
TRBV9	17	-	TRBJ2-5	TRBD2	CASSVGSGGLYQETQYF	TGTGCCAGCAGCGTAGGTAGCGGGGGCCTCTACCAAGAGACCCAGTACTTC
TRBV18	17	once	TRBJ2-1	TRBD2	CASSPYTAGVIYNEQFF	TGTGCCAGCTCACCGTATACAGCGGGAGTGATCTACAATGAGCAGTTCTTC
TRBV11-2	13	-	TRBJ2-5	-	CASSVYWGATQYF	TGTGCCAGCAGCGTTTACTGGGGGGCGACCCAGTACTTC
TRBV5-6	16	-	TRBJ2-3	TRBD2	CASSLGVSGSGDTQYF	TGTGCCAGCAGCTTGGGTGTTAGCGGGAGTGGAGATACGCAGTATTTT
TRBV5-1	13	-	TRBJ1-1	-	CASSLTANTEAFF	TGCGCCAGCAGCTTGACCGCGAACACTGAAGCTTTCTTT
TRBV28	16	-	TRBJ2-7	-	CASSSQGSLRFYEQYF	TGTGCCAGCAGCTCCCAAGGGTCGTTAAGATTTTACGAGCAGTACTTC
TRBV7-9	14	-	TRBJ2-7	TRBD1	CATTDRESRYEQYF	TGTGCCACCACGGACAGGGAAAGTCGCTACGAGCAGTACTTC
TRBV21-1	14	-	TRBJ2-7	-	CATGPGSLPYEQYF	TGTGCCACAGGTCCAGGGAGTTTGCCCTACGAGCAGTACTTC
TRBV7-9	15	-	TRBJ1-2	TRBD1	CASSDTDRVGYGYTF	TGTGCCAGCAGCGATACGGACAGGGTAGGCTATGGCTACACCTTC
TRBV29-1	12	-	TRBJ1-1	TRBD1	CSVLRDRDWAFF	TGCAGCGTCCTTAGGGACAGGGACTGGGCTTTCTTT
TRBV7-2	16	-	TRBJ2-7	-	CASSLAPSGPSHEQYF	TGTGCCAGCAGCTTAGCTCCGTCGGGACCATCTCACGAGCAGTACTTC
TRBV10-3	17	-	TRBJ2-2	TRBD1	CAISDLGTGGNTGELFF	TGTGCCATCAGTGACCTTGGGACAGGGGGGAACACCGGGGAGCTGTTTTTT
TRBV15	12	-	TRBJ1-1	-	CATSREGQRAFF	TGTGCCACCAGCAGAGAGGGCCAGAGAGCTTTCTTT
TRBV4-3	17	-	TRBJ2-7	-	CASSAGGGSGRSGEQYF	TGCGCCAGCAGCGCAGGAGGAGGGAGCGGACGGTCGGGCGAGCAGTACTTC
TRBV7-8	14	-	TRBJ2-6	-	CASSSGSGANVLTF	TGTGCCAGCAGCTCAGGGTCTGGGGCCAACGTCCTGACTTTC
TRBV7-9	16	-	TRBJ1-5	-	CASSSAGLTGGQPQHF	TGTGCCAGCAGCTCAGCCGGACTCACGGGAGGGCAGCCCCAGCATTTT
TRBV7-2	15	-	TRBJ2-7	-	CASSLGRGPTYEQYF	TGTGCCAGCAGCTTAGGAAGGGGTCCAACCTACGAGCAGTACTTC